Below are 25 T cell receptor beta chains sequenced from a single sample in a study of neoadjuvant anti-PD-1 for oral cavity cancer. The protocol was immunoSEQ multiplex PCR, while the TCRdb copy is restricted to in-frame clones and leaves out a portion. The profile shows just over 9,000 clones, 64% of them singletons. Time point reported: after neoadjuvant nivolumab, at surgical resection. The sample here was PBMCs, taken after nivolumab (anti-PD-1) treatment. The receptors stem from a person aged 35 to 85 with oral cavity squamous cell carcinoma.

The rearrangement uses TRBV6-1 and TRBJ1-1; 9 bases agree with TRBD1. The J segment lost 6 bases and the V segment lost 1 base, leaving 6 bases of the junction unmatched. This CDR3 region has 15 residues. Germline assignment: CDR1 MNHNS and CDR2 SASEGT. The CDR3 nucleotides are TGTGCCAGCAGTGAAGATAGGGGACAGGGTTCTGAAGCTTTCTTT. This encodes CASSEDRGQGSEAFF.

The V gene is TRBV4-2, the J gene TRBJ1-2, with D hard to call. This CDR3 spans 14 amino acids. V was pared by 0 bases and J by 4 bases, with 9 bases between. Germline V gene data show CDR1 as LGHNA and CDR2 as YNFKEQ. The CDR3 nucleotides are TGTGCCAGCAGCCAAGATCGGCGGATCTATGGCTACACCTTC. Translating it yields CASSQDRRIYGYTF.

The J gene is TRBJ1-1, the V gene TRBV7-8; D is uncertain. V lost 0 bases and J 3 bases, leaving 11 bases between the germline ends. This CDR3 has 15 amino acids. CDR1 and CDR2 from the germline V gene are SGHVS and FQNEAQ. Here the CDR3 DNA reads TGTGCCAGCAGCTTAGCTCTAGGGAGGGACACTGAAGCTTTCTTT. Translation: CASSLALGRDTEAFF.

The chain employs TRBV6-4 and TRBJ2-1; 12 nucleotides line up with TRBD2. V shed 6 bases and J 8 bases; nucleotides not matched to a gene: 8. Germline CDR1 is MRHNA and CDR2 is SNTAGT. The CDR3 consists of 15 residues. This chain's CDR3 is CASSLLAGGPDEQFF. As DNA, the CDR3 is TGTGCCAGCAGCCTTCTAGCGGGAGGGCCAGATGAGCAGTTCTTC.

This chain connects TRBV2 to TRBJ1-4, with D tentatively TRBD1 (5 bases). This CDR3 has 14 residues. The germline CDR1 and CDR2 sequences are SNHLY and FYNNEI. V lost 8 bases and J lost 4, with 14 bases in between. The chain's CDR3 is CASRPATVNEKLFF. In nucleotides, the CDR3 is TGTGCCAGCCGGCCCGCGACAGTTAATGAAAAACTGTTTTTT.

V gene TRBV9 combines with J gene TRBJ1-1; D is unresolved. The CDR3 consists of 13 residues. The V and J ends lost 0 bases and 4 bases respectively, with 7 bases between them. Per the germline V gene, CDR1 is SGDLS and CDR2 is YYNGEE. CDR3 protein: CASSVDVATEAFF. CDR3 sequence (DNA): TGTGCCAGCAGCGTAGATGTGGCCACTGAAGCTTTCTTT.

This clone occurred once. The gene calls are TRBV7-6 and TRBJ1-3; no clear D. V was cut by 8 bases and J by 2 bases, with 7 bases left in between. The V gene's germline CDR1 is SGHVS and CDR2 FNYEAQ. The CDR3 length is 12 residues. CDR3 in DNA: TGTGCCAGCGGTACGGCTGGAAACACCATATATTTT. It is translated as CASGTAGNTIYF.

V is TRBV4-2 and J is TRBJ2-1; TRBD2 matches 12 bases. This CDR3 contains 17 residues. Germline CDR1 reads LGHNA; CDR2 reads YNFKEQ. V lost 4 bases to trimming and J lost 7 bases; unmatched junction nucleotides: 11. CDR3 in amino acids: CASSLRLAGESWNEQFF. Written as DNA, the CDR3 is TGTGCCAGCAGCCTACGACTAGCGGGAGAATCGTGGAATGAGCAGTTCTTC.

The CDR3 bases are TGTGCCAGCAGGGGAGGATTTGAGCAGTACTTC. Protein: CASRGGFEQYF. The gene calls are TRBV6-5 and TRBJ2-7; weak D call: TRBD2 (6 bases). The germline V gene has CDR1 MNHEY and CDR2 SVGAGI. There are 11 residues in the CDR3. Trimming removed 6 bases at V and 7 bases at J, with 10 bases between.

This clone was picked up one time. The chain employs TRBV6-5 and TRBJ1-1; TRBD1 matches 9 bases. The CDR3 is made up of 14 amino acids. V trimming: 5 bases; J trimming: 4 bases; junction bases outside the gene matches: 5. Germline lookup yields CDR1 MNHEY and CDR2 SVGAGI. The chain's CDR3 is CASSHRGLSTEAFF. DNA of the CDR3: TGTGCCAGCAGTCACAGGGGGCTTAGCACTGAAGCTTTCTTT.

The CDR3 loop reads CASSFQGRAQGANVLTF. For the CDR3, the DNA is TGTGCCAGCAGTTTCCAGGGAAGAGCACAAGGGGCCAACGTCCTGACTTTC. The rearrangement uses TRBV27 and TRBJ2-6, with a weak D call TRBD1 (5 bases). Between the trimmed V and J ends, which lost 3 bases and 4 bases, there was a span of 16 bases. This CDR3 region has 17 residues. Germline CDR1 is MNHEY and CDR2 is SMNVEV (reference sequence).

The chain carries TRBV19 and TRBJ1-1; a weak D match, TRBD1 (5 bases). The V gene's germline CDR1 is LNHDA and CDR2 SQIVND (reference sequence). The CDR3 spans 13 residues. Deletions cut 5 bases from V and 2 bases from J, with 9 bases between. CDR3 residues: CASSARDNTEAFF. In DNA, the CDR3 is TGTGCCAGTAGTGCCCGGGACAACACTGAAGCTTTCTTT. Based on the CDR3 plus reference TRBV19 and TRBJ1-1, the full variable domain is DGGITQSPKYLFRKEGQNVTLSCEQNLNHDAMYWYRQDPGQGLRLIYYSQIVNDFQKGDIAEGYSVSREKKESFPLTVTSAQKNPTAFYLCASSARDNTEAFFGQGTRLTVV.

The table lists this clone with a count of one. CDR3 DNA: TGTGCCAGCAGCTTAGATGTCATAGATACGCAGTATTTT. Amino acids: CASSLDVIDTQYF. The V gene is TRBV7-2, the J gene TRBJ2-3; no firm D call. Germline CDR1 SGHTA, CDR2 FQGNSA. Trimming pared 1 base from V and 5 bases from J, leaving 7 bases between. This CDR3 has 13 amino acids.

V usage is TRBV19 and J usage is TRBJ1-1, with TRBD1 as a possible D gene (5 bases). The germline V gene encodes CDR1 LNHDA and CDR2 SQIVND (reference sequence). The germline V and J ends were trimmed by 11 bases and 3 bases, with 16 bases remaining between them. This CDR3 has 13 amino acids. In DNA form, the CDR3 reads TGTGCCGCTAAAGTCAGGGCAGACACTGAAGCTTTCTTT. Translating gives CAAKVRADTEAFF.

The gene calls are TRBV15 and TRBJ2-7; D is perhaps TRBD2 (5 bases). Germline V CDR1 and CDR2: LNHNV, YYDKDF (reference sequence). V lost 3 bases, J lost 3 bases, and 12 bases lay in between. CDR3 length: 14 residues. CDR3 sequence: CATSRQRDNYEQYF. The CDR3 nucleotides read TGTGCCACCAGCAGGCAGAGGGATAACTACGAGCAGTACTTC.

The V and J genes are TRBV7-2 and TRBJ1-2; perhaps TRBD1 as D (5 bases). Trimming pared 2 bases from V and 6 bases from J, leaving 10 bases between. The germline CDR1 and CDR2 sequences are SGHTA and FQGNSA. The CDR3 covers 13 residues. CDR3 in DNA: TGTGCCAGCAGCTTATCTGGGGGGAATGGCTACACCTTC. This translates into CASSLSGGNGYTF.

A single count supports this clone. The J gene is TRBJ2-1, the V gene TRBV7-8; the D is unclear. Germline lookup yields CDR1 SGHVS and CDR2 FQNEAQ. CDR3 length: 16 amino acids. Trimming left V 3 bases short and J 0 bases short, with 12 bases between. CDR3 DNA: TGTGCCAGCAGCTTTACCATCGAATACTCCTACAATGAGCAGTTCTTC. It specifies CASSFTIEYSYNEQFF.

The chain employs TRBV6-1 and TRBJ1-5, with D tentatively TRBD1 (5 bases). Trimming took 2 bases from V and 3 from J, leaving 11 bases between them. The CDR3 consists of 15 residues. Looked up from germline, CDR1 is MNHNS and CDR2 is SASEGT. This chain's CDR3 is CASSESDRFNQPQHF. CDR3 DNA: TGTGCCAGCAGTGAAAGTGACAGATTCAATCAGCCCCAGCATTTT.

The chain has TRBV5-1 and TRBJ1-2; 9 bases align to TRBD1. The CDR3 length is 13 residues. J gave up 8 bases and V 7 bases, and 9 bases lay outside the gene matches. CDR1 and CDR2 (germline): SGHRS, YFSETQ. Here the CDR3 DNA reads TGCGCCAGCTCAACACAGGGGGCTGAAGGCTACACCTTC. This translates into CASSTQGAEGYTF.

This chain connects TRBV6-5 to TRBJ1-1, with D tentatively TRBD1 (6 bases). Germline V gives CDR1 MNHEY, CDR2 SVGAGI. V lost 4 bases and J 5 bases, leaving 20 bases between the germline ends. The CDR3 covers 16 residues. Written as DNA, the CDR3 is TGTGCCAGCAGTTCGAATCACAGGGCACAAGAAACTGAAGCTTTCTTT. Its protein product is CASSSNHRAQETEAFF.

This clone was observed a few times. The DNA for the CDR3 is TGTGCCAGCGGACACGCTTGGGATTCACCCCTCCACTTT. This encodes CASGHAWDSPLHF. The J gene is TRBJ1-6, the V gene TRBV27, with D possibly TRBD1 on 5 matching bases. The ends were cut back, 8 bases at V and 8 bases at J, with 13 bases in the middle. CDR3 length equals 13 residues. CDR1 and CDR2 (germline): MNHEY, SMNVEV (reference sequence).

This chain uses TRBV5-6 with TRBJ2-3; D is tentatively TRBD1 or TRBD2 (5 bases each). The CDR3 covers 16 residues. V lost 4 bases to trimming and J lost 9 bases, with 24 bases between them. CDR1 is SGHDT and CDR2 is YYEEEE in the germline V gene. The CDR3 DNA sequence: TGTGCCAGCAGCCATGAGGGGCCTCGGGCCCTGCAGACGCAGTATTTT. As protein: CASSHEGPRALQTQYF.

The chain is built from TRBV5-5 and TRBJ2-5, with D tentatively TRBD2 (5 bases). Looked up from germline, CDR1 is SGHKS and CDR2 is YYEKEE (reference sequence). The CDR3 spans 13 residues. Trimming took 6 bases from V and 1 from J, leaving 10 bases between them. DNA for the CDR3: TGTGCCAGCATCCTAGCCCTCCAAGAGACCCAGTACTTC. Residues: CASILALQETQYF.

The rearrangement joins TRBV19 to TRBJ2-3; 9 positions match TRBD2. This CDR3 spans 16 amino acids. V was pared by 5 bases and J by 2 bases, with 8 bases of the junction left unmatched. In germline, CDR1 is LNHDA, CDR2 SQIVND (reference sequence). The DNA of the CDR3 is TGTGCCAGTAGTTTTATAGCGGGGGTAGTCACAGATACGCAGTATTTT. Translated, it gives CASSFIAGVVTDTQYF.

This CDR3 is CASSEAPRGGNQPQHF. As DNA, the CDR3 is TGTGCCAGCAGTGAAGCGCCGAGGGGGGGCAATCAGCCCCAGCATTTT. The chain is built from TRBV6-1 and TRBJ1-5; D perhaps matches TRBD1 (6 bases). The CDR3 is 16 residues long. Trimming pared 0 bases from V and 2 bases from J, leaving 11 bases between. CDR1 and CDR2 (germline): MNHNS, SASEGT.